The sequence of this T cell receptor (beta chain) was determined in a study of Ad26.COV2.S vaccination and SARS-CoV-2 variants. As for the study in general: By the intramuscular route, Ad26.COV2.S was given once, or twice 56 days apart.

As for this clone: Relative to the germline gene, one junction end is altered; a read error may explain this.

Per the germline V gene, CDR1 is LGHNA and CDR2 is YNFKEQ. This CDR3 has 18 residues. Treatment specified: over 15 received Ad26.COV2.S at low or high dose, single or two shots; roughly five received placebo; per-sample allocation not given. Sampling occurred on day 63 after the first vaccine or placebo injection. The donor's status was that of an adult aged 18-55 years in Boston. Assay: immunoSEQ multiplex PCR; the TCRdb copy retains only in-frame clones and omits some. The sample yields 300,000 to 350,000 clones, 88% seen once. This specimen was peripheral blood, taken in a trial of Ad26.COV2.S vaccine versus placebo. This clonotype originated in a person between 18 and 60 years old who received the Ad26.COV2.S COVID-19 vaccine or a placebo. V is TRBV4-2 and J is TRBJ2-3, with 8 bases that match TRBD2. As DNA, the CDR3 is TGTGCCAGCAGCAAAGACCCCTTGCGGGGGGCTAGCACAGATACGCAGTATTTT. This translates into CASSKDPLRGASTDTQYF.